This T cell receptor beta chain derives from a study of cytomegalovirus exposure and HLA in healthy donors. The CDR3 is 15 residues long. After removal of 4 bases from V and 5 bases from J, the junction contained 5 bases not matched to a gene. The V gene's germline CDR1 is MNHEY and CDR2 SVGAGI. Study-wide findings and caveats: V segments that were indistinguishable, TRBV6-2 and TRBV6-3 among them, were omitted from analysis.

In regard to this clone: Its antigen is not known.

This PCR relied on a set of 60 Vbeta primers and 13 Jbeta primers. Clones were sequenced by immunoSEQ multiplex PCR, and TCRdb holds only the in-frame ones, with some missing. The sample includes 55,000 to 75,000 clones, more than 70% seen only once; the top ten take about 1.5%. The TCR sequence derives from a man younger than 35 in good health and CMV-seronegative. Sequencing used PBMCs. The chain carries TRBV6-5 and TRBJ2-3, with 11 bases identical to TRBD2. CDR3 sequence reads: CASSLAGGPLDTQYF. The CDR3 DNA reads as TGTGCCAGCAGTTTAGCGGGGGGGCCGTTAGATACGCAGTATTTT.